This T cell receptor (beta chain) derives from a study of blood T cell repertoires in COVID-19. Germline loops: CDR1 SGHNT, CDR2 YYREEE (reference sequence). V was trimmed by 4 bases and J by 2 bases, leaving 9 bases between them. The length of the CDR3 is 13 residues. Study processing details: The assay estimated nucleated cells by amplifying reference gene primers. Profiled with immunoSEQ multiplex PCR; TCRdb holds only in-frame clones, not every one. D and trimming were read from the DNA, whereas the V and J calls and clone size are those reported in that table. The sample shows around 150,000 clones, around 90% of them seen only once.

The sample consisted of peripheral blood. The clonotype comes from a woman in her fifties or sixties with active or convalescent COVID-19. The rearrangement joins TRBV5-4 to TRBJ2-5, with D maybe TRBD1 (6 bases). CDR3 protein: CASSPGQQETQYF. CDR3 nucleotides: TGTGCCAGCAGCCCGGGACAACAAGAGACCCAGTACTTC.